What follows are 31 T cell receptor beta chains derived from one specimen sequenced in a study of blood T cell repertoires in COVID-19. Only in-frame clones appear in the TCRdb table, and some are missing; sequencing was by immunoSEQ multiplex PCR. The sample yields 200,000 to 250,000 clones, about 85% seen once. Specimen: peripheral blood. Receptors were obtained from a woman in her 50s with COVID-19, enrolled during active disease.

The chain links TRBV5-6 to TRBJ1-2; D is undetermined. CDR3 length equals 15 residues. Germline CDR1 and CDR2: SGHDT and YYEEEE. Trimming pared 6 bases from V and 2 bases from J, leaving 17 bases between. DNA for the CDR3: TGTGCCAGCACCACTTGGATAGAACAGAACTATGGCTACACCTTC. Its translation: CASTTWIEQNYGYTF.

This clone was found a few times. The rearrangement joins TRBV5-3 to TRBJ2-1; D is undetermined. TRBV5-3 is an ORF; its function is uncertain. The CDR3 is 11 residues long. V lost 4 bases to trimming and J lost 9 bases, with 8 bases between them. The CDR3 protein is CARSPAGEQFF. CDR3 sequence (DNA): TGTGCCAGAAGCCCTGCCGGTGAGCAGTTCTTC.

The chain links TRBV27 to TRBJ1-2, with D unresolved. The germline gives CDR1 MNHEY, CDR2 SMNVEV (reference sequence). The CDR3 runs to 13 residues. With 5 bases removed from V and 7 bases from J, the gap between germline ends came to 14 bases. The CDR3 bases are TGTGCCAGCAGTCCATGGGCCCTCGCTGGCTACACCTTC. Its translation: CASSPWALAGYTF.

V and J are TRBV12-3 or TRBV12-4 and TRBJ2-1; D ambiguous. V was pared by 3 bases and J by 12 bases, with 12 bases between. The CDR3 length is 12 residues. CDR3 amino acids: CASSFSRLGQFF. CDR3 nucleotides: TGTGCCAGCAGTTTTAGCCGGTTGGGGCAGTTCTTC.

The V gene is TRBV27, the J gene TRBJ1-1, with 9 bases aligning to TRBD1. CDR1 is MNHEY and CDR2 is SMNVEV in the germline V gene (reference sequence). The CDR3 has 12 amino acids. The V and J ends lost 8 bases and 11 bases, in that order; junction bases with no gene match: 9. CDR3 sequence (DNA): TGTGCCAGCGGAAGACAACAGGGGGCGGCTTTCTTT. Translating gives CASGRQQGAAFF.

The rearrangement joins TRBV30 to TRBJ1-2; 8 bases line up with TRBD1. The CDR3 has 17 amino acids. J lost 6 bases, V lost 2 bases, and 17 bases had no gene match. Germline values: CDR1 GTSNPN, CDR2 SVGIG (reference sequence). The CDR3 is CAWSPRVGQGIRHGYTF. For the CDR3, the DNA is TGTGCCTGGAGTCCCCGGGTAGGACAGGGCATCCGGCATGGCTACACCTTC.

The chain links TRBV7-2 to TRBJ1-2; 8 nucleotides match TRBD1. Germline CDR1 is SGHTA and CDR2 is FQGNSA. V lost 5 bases, J lost 0 bases, and 2 bases stayed unmatched. The CDR3 is 14 residues long. The CDR3 spells CASSPGGPNYGYTF. In nucleotides, the CDR3 is TGTGCCAGCAGCCCAGGGGGCCCTAACTATGGCTACACCTTC.

The rearrangement joins TRBV3-1 (or the pseudogene TRBV3-2) to TRBJ2-7; possibly TRBD1 for D (5 bases). The CDR3 contains 13 residues. Looked up from germline, CDR1 is LGHDT and CDR2 is YNNKEL (reference sequence). Trimming removed 4 bases at V and 3 bases at J, with 10 bases between. CDR3 bases: TGTGCCAGCAGCCGAAGCGACAGCTACGAGCAGTACTTC. Protein sequence: CASSRSDSYEQYF.

The CDR3 is CASSLALSTGELFF. The DNA of the CDR3 is TGTGCCAGCAGCTTAGCGTTGTCGACCGGGGAGCTGTTTTTT. The chain uses TRBV7-2 and TRBJ2-2; D uncertain. CDR3 length: 14 residues. Trimming stripped 0 bases from V and 5 bases from J, with 7 bases between. Germline V CDR1 and CDR2: SGHTA, FQGNSA.

This clone was observed a few times. This chain links TRBV18 with TRBJ2-7, with 8 bases identical to TRBD1. This CDR3 has 15 amino acids. Unmatched junction bases numbered 4, after V lost 2 bases and J lost 1 base. The germline V gene has CDR1 KGHSH and CDR2 LQKENI. The DNA of the CDR3 is TGTGCCAGCTCACCAGGACAGGGCATGTCCTACGAGCAGTACTTC. It translates to CASSPGQGMSYEQYF. Full variable domain (remainder filled in from reference TRBV18 and TRBJ2-7): NAGVMQNPRHLVRRRGQEARLRCSPMKGHSHVYWYRQLPEEGLKFMVYLQKENIIDESGMPKERFSAEFPKEGPSILRIQQVVRGDSAAYFCASSPGQGMSYEQYFGPGTRLTVT.

V gene TRBV11-2 combines with J gene TRBJ1-1, with D maybe TRBD1 (5 bases). The CDR3 contains 17 residues. V was cut by 4 bases and J by 0 bases, with 18 bases left in between. Germline CDR1 reads SGHAT; CDR2 reads FQNNGV. The CDR3, as DNA: TGTGCCAGCAGCTGGGTGGCAACGGGACTCTTGAACACTGAAGCTTTCTTT. It translates to CASSWVATGLLNTEAFF.

The gene calls are TRBV7-9 and TRBJ1-5; the match to TRBD1 covers 8 bases. From germline, CDR1 is SEHNR and CDR2 FQNEAQ (reference sequence). V was pared by 5 bases and J by 15 bases, with 12 bases of the junction left unmatched. The CDR3 is 13 residues long. CDR3 in amino acids: CASSPEGTGRPHF. The CDR3 coding sequence is TGTGCCAGCAGCCCAGAGGGGACAGGTAGGCCGCATTTT.

This clone was picked up many times. The chain carries TRBV6-4 and TRBJ2-3; 7 bases fit TRBD2. Germline CDR1 reads MRHNA; CDR2 reads SNTAGT. The V segment lost 2 bases and the J segment 6 bases; nucleotides outside the gene matches: 5. There are 14 residues in the CDR3. Written as DNA, the CDR3 is TGTGCCAGCAGTGACGGGAAGGGAGGGGATACGCAGTATTTT. Residues: CASSDGKGGDTQYF.

This chain joins TRBV7-2 and TRBJ2-7; TRBD2 matches 9 bases. This CDR3 contains 17 residues. In germline, CDR1 is SGHTA, CDR2 FQGNSA. Unmatched junction bases numbered 18, after V lost 7 bases and J lost 5 bases. CDR3 sequence reads: CASTPPRGGAKVNEQYF. The CDR3, as DNA: TGTGCCAGCACCCCCCCCCGCGGGGGGGCTAAGGTAAACGAGCAGTACTTC.

As for this clone: The sample holds other DNA sequences that translate to the same CDR3. The chain uses TRBV6-1 and TRBJ1-1; D is uncertain. Trimming stripped 3 bases from V and 0 bases from J, with 5 bases between. This CDR3 has 13 amino acids. Germline V gene data show CDR1 as MNHNS and CDR2 as SASEGT. This CDR3 is CASSDRVNTEAFF. The CDR3 nucleotides read TGTGCCAGCAGTGATCGGGTGAACACTGAAGCTTTCTTT.

CDR3 in amino acids: CASSPFRQGPTYNEQFF. In DNA form, the CDR3 reads TGTGCCAGCTCACCTTTCAGACAGGGCCCAACCTACAATGAGCAGTTCTTC. The chain recombines TRBV18 with TRBJ2-1; 7 nucleotides line up with TRBD1. The CDR3 is 17 residues long. The germline V gene has CDR1 KGHSH and CDR2 LQKENI. J gave up 2 bases and V 3 bases, and 10 bases lay outside the gene matches.

V is TRBV12-3 or TRBV12-4 and J is TRBJ1-6; a possible D gene is TRBD1 (6 bases). The CDR3 length is 13 residues. V gave up 3 bases and J gave up 8 bases, with 8 bases separating them. The CDR3 DNA reads as TGTGCCAGCAGTTTTAACAGGGATTCACCCCTCCACTTT. Its protein product is CASSFNRDSPLHF.

V usage is TRBV11-2 and J usage is TRBJ1-3, with D possibly matching TRBD1 (5 bases). The CDR3 runs to 15 residues. V lost 0 bases to trimming and J lost 0 bases, with 6 bases between them. Germline-derived CDR1 and CDR2 are SGHAT and FQNNGV. The CDR3 loop reads CASSLDGASGNTIYF. The CDR3 DNA sequence: TGTGCCAGCAGCTTAGATGGGGCCTCTGGAAACACCATATATTTT.

The gene calls are TRBV10-3 and TRBJ1-2; maybe TRBD1 (5 bases). Trimming pared 2 bases from V and 7 bases from J, leaving 14 bases between. CDR3 size: 14 residues. CDR1 is ENHRY and CDR2 is SYGVKD in the germline V gene. Here the CDR3 reads CAISEAGRGAGYTF. The CDR3 nucleotides read TGTGCCATCAGTGAGGCGGGGAGAGGGGCTGGCTACACCTTC.

CDR3 in DNA: TGTGCCAGCAGTTACTCAACAGGGGGCGGAGGCTACACCTTC. It encodes CASSYSTGGGGYTF. V gene TRBV6-5 combines with J gene TRBJ1-2; 9 bases agree with TRBD1. The CDR3 is 14 amino acids. In germline, CDR1 is MNHEY, CDR2 SVGAGI. V lost 0 bases to trimming and J lost 8 bases; unmatched junction nucleotides: 4.

The chain couples TRBV7-2 to TRBJ1-2, with 8 bases that match TRBD1. Looked up from germline, CDR1 is SGHTA and CDR2 is FQGNSA. The trim removed 4 bases at V and 6 bases at J, leaving 4 bases unmatched. The CDR3 runs 13 residues. Here the CDR3 reads CASSSRQGHGYTF. CDR3 DNA sequence: TGTGCCAGCAGCTCCCGACAGGGGCATGGCTACACCTTC.

The chain joins TRBV1 to TRBJ2-7; the tabulated D call, TRBD2, remains unverified against the DNA. TRBV1 is recorded as a pseudogene. This CDR3 region has 15 residues. CDR3 nucleotides: TGCACCAGCTTATGGTATAGGGCGGGCTCCTACGAGCAGTACGTC. This codes for CTSLWYRAGSYEQYV.

V is TRBV5-1 and J is TRBJ2-1; 9 nucleotides match TRBD1. Germline CDR1 is SGHRS and CDR2 is YFSETQ. V lost 4 bases and J lost 3; bases outside the gene matches: 5. The length of the CDR3 is 15 residues. CDR3 DNA sequence: TGCGCCAGCAGCCCTCGACAGGGGGGCTACAATGAGCAGTTCTTC. It encodes CASSPRQGGYNEQFF.

The V call is TRBV30, the J call TRBJ1-2; the match to TRBD1 covers 9 bases. The CDR3 is made up of 13 amino acids. The junction had 4 bases not matched to a gene; V was cut back by 7 bases and J by 1 base. CDR1 is GTSNPN, CDR2 SVGIG, per germline (reference sequence). The DNA of the CDR3 is TGTGCCTCCGACAGGGGGGATAACTATGGCTACACCTTC. It codes for CASDRGDNYGYTF.

The sample holds one count of this clone. The chain is built from TRBV4-1 and TRBJ1-1, with D maybe TRBD1 (6 bases). The germline CDR1 and CDR2 sequences are MGHRA and YSYEKL. This CDR3 spans 13 amino acids. V was pared by 2 bases and J by 4 bases, with 8 bases between. The CDR3, as DNA: TGCGCCAGCAGCCAATTACAGGGCACTGAAGCTTTCTTT. Amino acid sequence: CASSQLQGTEAFF.

The rearrangement links TRBV13 to TRBJ2-7; D uncertain. The CDR3 is 11 amino acids. V was pared by 5 bases and J by 2 bases, with 4 bases between. Germline V CDR1 and CDR2: PRHDT, FYEKMQ (reference sequence). This CDR3 reads CASSQAYEQYF. CDR3 DNA sequence: TGTGCCAGCAGCCAGGCCTACGAGCAGTACTTC.

This clone was detected ten times or more. The V and J genes are TRBV30 and TRBJ1-2, with no clear D. V lost 0 bases and J 8 bases, leaving 13 bases between the germline ends. The germline gives CDR1 GTSNPN, CDR2 SVGIG (reference sequence). The CDR3 length is 13 residues. The CDR3 protein is CAWSVEQFEGYTF. As DNA, the CDR3 is TGTGCCTGGAGTGTAGAACAGTTTGAAGGCTACACCTTC.

Only a few counts were recorded for this clone. The V call is TRBV14, the J call TRBJ2-7, with 8 nucleotides matching TRBD1. CDR3 length: 17 amino acids. Trimming cost V 1 base and J 7 bases; bases outside gene matches: 15. Germline CDR1 reads SGHDN; CDR2 reads FVKESK. The CDR3 protein is CASSQALTGVRNREQYF. In DNA, the CDR3 is TGTGCCAGCAGCCAAGCCCTGACAGGGGTCCGGAATCGGGAGCAGTACTTC.

The sample holds one count of this clone. The CDR3 DNA follows: TGTGCCAGCAGCTTAGCGAGGACAGGGGTCAATGAGCAGTTCTTC. Translation: CASSLARTGVNEQFF. The V and J genes are TRBV7-2 and TRBJ2-1, with 9 bases identical to TRBD1. The germline V gene encodes CDR1 SGHTA and CDR2 FQGNSA. CDR3 length: 15 residues. V lost 0 bases to trimming and J lost 6 bases; unmatched junction nucleotides: 3.

The chain recombines TRBV18 with TRBJ2-3; 8 positions agree with TRBD1. With 1 base clipped from V and 2 bases from J, the junction kept 2 bases outside the gene matches. CDR1 KGHSH and CDR2 LQKENI come from the germline V gene. The CDR3 sequence is 15 residues long. The CDR3 DNA sequence: TGTGCCAGCTCACCACGCCAGGGGGCCACAGATACGCAGTATTTT. Translating gives CASSPRQGATDTQYF.

This clone was found once. The chain uses TRBV15 and TRBJ2-1; maybe TRBD2 (7 bases). CDR3 size: 13 residues. Germline V gene sequence: CDR1 LNHNV, CDR2 YYDKDF (reference sequence). V was clipped by 5 bases and J by 10 bases, with 15 bases between them. This chain's CDR3 is CATSVRGRGEQFF. The CDR3 DNA reads TGTGCCACCAGCGTCCGGGGGCGGGGGGAGCAGTTCTTC.